These 17 T cell receptor beta chains originate from one sample sequenced in a study of T cells in Graves' hyperthyroidism and ophthalmopathy (dated by TCRdb to the late 2010s). Receptor amplification or capture employed multiplex PCR. Data came from an Illumina HiSeq 2000. Amplification of TCR beta CDR3 regions was carried out from RNA transcripts. The TCR CDR3 was subjected to a first round of RT-PCR using the HTBI primer set and the Qiagen OneStep RT-PCR kit. The public reads were quality trimmed at Q25 with fastp and then assembled into clones with MiXCR by TCRdb, keeping productive beta chains. When rows share a CDR3 protein, they turn into one entry using the most common DNA and genes. The sample includes about 380,000 distinct CDR3 sequences, with 13% observed a single time. More than 20% of the sample is taken by the ten largest. The sequencing input was blood. All receptors come from a man aged 25-45 years with Graves' hyperthyroidism that later progressed to Graves' ophthalmopathy.

Note on this clonotype: Given a much more abundant clone one base away, this may be a read error. The chain couples TRBV13 to TRBJ1-1; maybe TRBD1 (5 bases). CDR1 is PRHDT, CDR2 FYEKMQ, per germline (reference sequence). The length of the CDR3 is 15 residues. In DNA, the CDR3 is TGTGCCAGCAGCCCTCAGGGATTTAAAGACACTGAAGCTTCCTTT. This sequence encodes CASSPQGFKDTEASF.

The chain joins TRBV15 to TRBJ1-5; D is uncertain. This CDR3 has 16 residues. The germline gives CDR1 LNHNV, CDR2 YYDKDF (reference sequence). Trimming took off 1 base at V and 0 bases at J, with 10 bases between the two ends. CDR3 nucleotide sequence: TGTGCCACCAGCAGAGCGCCTTGGGTTAGCAATCAGCCCCAGCATTTT. Translated, it gives CATSRAPWVSNQPQHF.

This clonotype has a count of ten or more. V is TRBV6-2 or TRBV6-3 and J is TRBJ1-2; D is unclear. Trimming cost V 0 bases and J 7 bases, with 15 bases left between them. From germline, CDR1 is MNHEY and CDR2 SVGEGT. The CDR3 extends over 15 amino acids. CDR3 coding DNA: TGTGCCAGCAGTTACTCCCCCAGTGACTTGAGTGGCTACACCTTC. It specifies CASSYSPSDLSGYTF.

This clonotype was seen at least ten times. The CDR3 is CASSLVAPNTGELFF. The CDR3 DNA reads TGTGCCAGCAGTTTAGTGGCCCCAAACACCGGGGAGCTGTTTTTT. The chain employs TRBV12-3 or TRBV12-4 and TRBJ2-2; D unclear. This CDR3 has 15 residues. V lost 1 base and J 2 bases, leaving 8 bases between the germline ends.

This clonotype was observed at least ten times. The V and J genes are TRBV15 and TRBJ1-1; D not resolved. The CDR3 has 15 amino acids. Trimming took 0 bases from V and 1 from J, leaving 9 bases between them. Germline CDR1 and CDR2: LNHNV and YYDKDF (reference sequence). The CDR3 protein is CATSRDTAWNTEAFF. The CDR3 region has the DNA TGTGCCACCAGCAGAGATACCGCCTGGAACACTGAAGCTTTCTTT.

This clonotype was observed many times. The chain couples TRBV20-1 to TRBJ2-3; D is possibly TRBD2 (5 bases). CDR3 size: 15 residues. The ends were cut back, 3 bases at V and 1 base at J, with 14 bases in the middle. Germline lookup yields CDR1 DFQATT and CDR2 SNEGSKA (reference sequence). The CDR3 DNA reads as TGCAGTGCTAGTGGCACCTGGGGAGGCACAGATACGCAGTATTTT. Protein product: CSASGTWGGTDTQYF.

The gene calls are TRBV19 and TRBJ1-2; D not resolved. CDR1 LNHDA and CDR2 SQIVND come from the germline V gene (reference sequence). The CDR3 loop spans 12 amino acids. With 3 bases removed from V and 7 bases from J, the gap between germline ends came to 9 bases. The CDR3 reads CASSMGFSGYTF. As DNA, the CDR3 is TGTGCCAGTAGTATGGGATTCTCTGGCTACACCTTC.

Ten or more counts support this clonotype. V usage is TRBV28 and J usage is TRBJ1-2; D perhaps matches TRBD1 (5 bases). The germline V gene has CDR1 MDHEN and CDR2 SYDVKM. CDR3 length: 14 amino acids. V was trimmed by 2 bases and J by 2 bases, leaving 9 bases between them. The DNA of the CDR3 is TGTGCCAGCAGTTTAGGGGGGACCAACTATGGCTACACCTTC. This encodes CASSLGGTNYGYTF.

This clonotype came up many times. J is TRBJ2-1 and V is TRBV11-2, with unresolved D. The CDR3 contains 15 residues. The V gene's germline CDR1 is SGHAT and CDR2 FQNNGV. V dropped 5 bases and J dropped 4 bases, with 15 bases sitting between them. CDR3 nucleotides: TGTGCCAGCAGCGCCGATAGTCCCAGTTACAATGAGCAGTTCTTC. Protein product: CASSADSPSYNEQFF.

The V call is TRBV6-1, the J call TRBJ2-3, with 12 bases matching TRBD2. Germline V gene data show CDR1 as MNHNS and CDR2 as SASEGT. V gave up 5 bases and J gave up 5 bases; unmatched junction bases: 5. This CDR3 comprises 15 residues. CDR3 sequence: CASSWGTSGRDTQYF. The CDR3 coding sequence is TGTGCCAGCAGTTGGGGGACTAGCGGGCGAGATACGCAGTATTTT.

This clonotype was picked up a small number of times. The V and J genes are TRBV7-9 and TRBJ2-5, with D tentatively TRBD1 (6 bases). This CDR3 has 14 residues. Between the trimmed V and J ends, which lost 1 base and 4 bases, there was a span of 10 bases. Germline V gives CDR1 SEHNR, CDR2 FQNEAQ (reference sequence). CDR3 loop: CASSLVGAPETQYF. The CDR3 DNA reads TGTGCCAGCAGCTTAGTGGGGGCCCCAGAGACCCAGTACTTC. Together with reference TRBV7-9 and TRBJ2-5, the CDR3 gives the full variable domain: DTGVSQNPRHKITKRGQNVTFRCDPISEHNRLYWYRQTLGQGPEFLTYFQNEAQLEKSRLLSDRFSAERPKGSFSTLEIQRTEQGDSAMYLCASSLVGAPETQYFGPGTRLLVL.

This clonotype has ten or more counts. The chain employs TRBV20-1 and TRBJ2-7; TRBD1 is a possible D gene (7 bases). This CDR3 contains 15 residues. Germline V gene sequence: CDR1 DFQATT, CDR2 SNEGSKA (reference sequence). V lost 4 bases, J lost 1 base, and 17 bases lay in between. The DNA of the CDR3 is TGCAGTGCTACCCACCGGACAGGAGGGTCCTACGAGCAGTACTTC. Translation gives CSATHRTGGSYEQYF.

This clonotype was seen at least ten times. This rearrangement joins TRBV7-2 to TRBJ2-1, with D tentatively TRBD1 (5 bases). Germline assignment: CDR1 SGHTA and CDR2 FQGNSA. The length of the CDR3 is 17 residues. Trimming stripped 5 bases from V and 0 bases from J, with 17 bases between. The CDR3 loop reads CASSTRQGTYSYNEQFF. CDR3 nucleotide sequence: TGTGCCAGCAGCACTCGTCAGGGAACCTACTCCTACAATGAGCAGTTCTTC.

This clonotype was detected many times. The CDR3: CSASGSLGAAFF. CDR3 nucleotides: TGCAGTGCTAGTGGCAGTCTCGGGGCAGCTTTCTTT. This chain links TRBV20-1 with TRBJ1-1; possibly TRBD1 for D (5 bases). Trimming cost V 3 bases and J 10 bases, with 15 bases left between them. The germline CDR1 and CDR2 sequences are DFQATT and SNEGSKA (reference sequence). The CDR3 is 12 residues long.

This clonotype was counted many times. The V call is TRBV4-1, the J call TRBJ1-1; D not certain. CDR3 size: 13 residues. V was clipped by 2 bases and J by 6 bases, with 10 bases between them. The germline V gene has CDR1 MGHRA and CDR2 YSYEKL. The CDR3 loop reads CASSQRTAPEAFF. The CDR3 DNA follows: TGCGCCAGCAGCCAACGGACGGCCCCTGAAGCTTTCTTT.

The chain has TRBV7-3 and TRBJ2-1, with D maybe TRBD1 (8 bases). V gave up 6 bases and J gave up 9 bases, with 24 bases separating them. CDR1 is SGHTA, CDR2 FQGTGA, per germline. The CDR3 sequence is 16 residues long. The CDR3 loop is CASRSGGVSTGGEQFF. The CDR3 DNA is TGTGCCAGCAGGTCAGGGGGCGTTTCAACGGGGGGTGAGCAGTTCTTC.

In its sample, this clonotype was seen many times. This chain connects TRBV11-2 to TRBJ1-6; 7 bases agree with TRBD1. Trimming took 5 bases from V and 7 from J; bases not matched to a gene: 14. This CDR3 is 17 amino acids long. Germline V lookup: CDR1 SGHAT, CDR2 FQNNGV. The CDR3 loop reads CASSLRLTGTVNSPLHF. The CDR3 DNA reads TGTGCCAGCAGCCTGCGGCTTACCGGGACAGTGAATTCACCCCTCCACTTT.